There are many counts of the clone carrying this TCR beta chain. The repertoire was sequenced with immunoSEQ multiplex PCR; TCRdb's copy has only in-frame clones and lacks some. The data show roughly 45,000 clones, more than 75% seen once. The V gene's germline CDR1 is MDHEN and CDR2 SYDVKM. V was trimmed by 1 base and J by 6 bases, leaving 7 bases between them. CDR3 length: 12 amino acids. This sample was included in a study of PD-L1 blockade in urothelial cancer. The time point: pretreatment peripheral blood. Here the sequenced sample was PBMCs, taken around atezolizumab (anti-PD-L1) treatment. The chain employs TRBV28 and TRBJ2-7; D unclear. The receptor was isolated from a man in his 60s with urothelial cancer. The DNA of the CDR3 is TGTGCCAGCAGTTTATTTTCTAGCGAGCAGTACTTC. Its translation: CASSLFSSEQYF.